A selection of T cell receptor beta chains follows, all from one sample in a study of T cell responses to AZD1222 COVID-19 vaccine. The data were produced by immunoSEQ multiplex PCR, yet TCRdb's version contains in-frame clones alone and is incomplete. The data show approximately 200,000 clones, under 95% seen once. Here the sequenced sample was peripheral blood, taken 28 days after the second AZD1222 dose. These receptor sequences come from an adult who received the AZD1222 COVID-19 vaccine. CDR3s include the opening cysteine and the closing phenylalanine or tryptophan. The D gene is left open where the match is weak. The size of a clone is reported for some rows only, either as once, few or many, or as a class for expanded clones.

CDR3aa: CASSQGAGTAYEKLFF; CDR3nt: TGTGCCAGCAGCCAGGGGGCCGGGACAGCTTATGAAAAACTGTTTTTT; v_gene: TRBV7-9; abundance: .; j_gene: TRBJ1-4; d_gene: TRBD1
CDR3aa: CSVLRRNYGYTF; CDR3nt: TGCAGCGTTCTTCGACGGAACTATGGCTACACCTTC; v_gene: TRBV29-1; abundance: .; j_gene: TRBJ1-2; d_gene: .
CDR3aa: CASSLVTGQGYGYTF; CDR3nt: TGTGCCAGCAGCTTAGTAACGGGACAGGGGTATGGCTACACCTTC; v_gene: TRBV11-2; abundance: .; j_gene: TRBJ1-2; d_gene: TRBD1
CDR3aa: CASSISRGVTYNEQFF; CDR3nt: TGTGCCAGCAGTATCTCGAGGGGGGTCACCTACAATGAGCAGTTCTTC; v_gene: TRBV9; abundance: .; j_gene: TRBJ2-1; d_gene: .
CDR3aa: CASSDRGSGGTEQFF; CDR3nt: TGTGCCAGCAGCGACAGGGGTAGCGGGGGGACAGAGCAGTTCTTC; v_gene: TRBV11-3; abundance: .; j_gene: TRBJ2-1; d_gene: TRBD2
CDR3aa: CAVPRDAVYNEQFF; CDR3nt: TGTGCCGTCCCTAGGGACGCTGTATACAATGAGCAGTTCTTC; v_gene: TRBV2; abundance: once; j_gene: TRBJ2-1; d_gene: .
CDR3aa: CASSSGTGVGYTF; CDR3nt: TGTGCCAGCAGCTCCGGGACAGGGGTTGGCTACACCTTC; v_gene: TRBV11-2; abundance: once; j_gene: TRBJ1-2; d_gene: TRBD1
CDR3aa: CASSLVGSVGQNTGELFF; CDR3nt: TGTGCCAGCAGCTTGGTCGGTTCCGTGGGACAGAACACCGGGGAGCTGTTTTTT; v_gene: TRBV5-5; abundance: .; j_gene: TRBJ2-2; d_gene: .
CDR3aa: CASSLRGQGGQQPQHF; CDR3nt: TGTGCCAGCAGCTTGCGCGGACAGGGAGGGCAGCAGCCCCAGCATTTT; v_gene: TRBV5-6; abundance: .; j_gene: TRBJ1-5; d_gene: TRBD1
CDR3aa: CASSARGGTGQAYGYTF; CDR3nt: TGTGCCAGCAGCGCCCGCGGAGGGACAGGGCAGGCGTATGGCTACACCTTC; v_gene: TRBV9; abundance: .; j_gene: TRBJ1-2; d_gene: TRBD1
CDR3aa: CASTLQGAHGTDTQYF; CDR3nt: TGTGCCAGTACGTTGCAGGGGGCCCATGGCACAGATACGCAGTATTTT; v_gene: TRBV19; abundance: once; j_gene: TRBJ2-3; d_gene: TRBD1
CDR3aa: CASSGTPNTEAFF; CDR3nt: TGTGCCAGCAGTGGGACACCGAACACTGAAGCTTTCTTT; v_gene: TRBV2; abundance: .; j_gene: TRBJ1-1; d_gene: .
CDR3aa: CASSYFRGEAFF; CDR3nt: TGTGCCAGCAGCTACTTCAGGGGTGAAGCTTTCTTT; v_gene: TRBV13; abundance: .; j_gene: TRBJ1-1; d_gene: .
CDR3aa: CASSFPRREPGNTIYF; CDR3nt: TGTGCCAGCAGCTTTCCACGGAGAGAACCCGGAAACACCATATATTTT; v_gene: TRBV7-9; abundance: .; j_gene: TRBJ1-3; d_gene: .
CDR3aa: CASSFVRGSNQPQHF; CDR3nt: TGTGCCAGCAGTTTTGTCAGGGGGTCCAATCAGCCCCAGCATTTT; v_gene: TRBV28; abundance: .; j_gene: TRBJ1-5; d_gene: TRBD1
CDR3aa: CAWRGAPGANEQFF; CDR3nt: TGTGCCTGGAGGGGAGCGCCCGGAGCCAATGAGCAGTTCTTC; v_gene: TRBV30; abundance: once; j_gene: TRBJ2-1; d_gene: .
CDR3aa: CASSQGTGGGSTPFYGYTF; CDR3nt: TGTGCCAGCAGCCAAGGGACAGGGGGAGGCTCAACCCCCTTTTATGGCTACACCTTC; v_gene: TRBV4-2; abundance: .; j_gene: TRBJ1-2; d_gene: TRBD1
CDR3aa: CSASLGHLSSYEQYF; CDR3nt: TGCAGTGCTAGTCTGGGACACCTTAGCTCCTACGAGCAGTACTTC; v_gene: TRBV20-1; abundance: .; j_gene: TRBJ2-7; d_gene: .
CDR3aa: CASSYTGTGGYNEQFF; CDR3nt: TGTGCCAGCAGTTACACCGGGACAGGGGGCTACAATGAGCAGTTCTTC; v_gene: TRBV6-2/TRBV6-3; abundance: .; j_gene: TRBJ2-1; d_gene: TRBD1
CDR3aa: CASSETGPLVQYF; CDR3nt: TGTGCCAGTAGTGAGACAGGACCGCTCGTCCAGTACTTC; v_gene: TRBV19; abundance: once; j_gene: TRBJ2-7; d_gene: .
CDR3aa: CASSHDRWNTEAFF; CDR3nt: TGTGCCAGCAGCCACGACCGGTGGAACACTGAAGCTTTCTTT; v_gene: TRBV3-1/TRBV3-2; abundance: .; j_gene: TRBJ1-1; d_gene: .
CDR3aa: CASSSGQRNEKLFF; CDR3nt: TGTGCCAGCAGTTCGGGACAACGAAATGAAAAACTGTTTTTT; v_gene: TRBV28; abundance: .; j_gene: TRBJ1-4; d_gene: .
CDR3aa: CASSLSLAGLSEQYF; CDR3nt: TGTGCCAGCAGCTTGAGTCTAGCGGGGTTAAGCGAGCAGTACTTC; v_gene: TRBV5-4; abundance: .; j_gene: TRBJ2-7; d_gene: TRBD2
CDR3aa: CSVEGGPFTEAFF; CDR3nt: TGCAGCGTTGAAGGTGGGCCGTTCACTGAAGCTTTCTTT; v_gene: TRBV29-1; abundance: .; j_gene: TRBJ1-1; d_gene: .
CDR3aa: CASSLAWDTNQPQHF; CDR3nt: TGTGCCAGCAGCTTAGCTTGGGATACCAATCAGCCCCAGCATTTT; v_gene: TRBV7-2; abundance: .; j_gene: TRBJ1-5; d_gene: .
CDR3aa: CASRKPLTGTNYGYTF; CDR3nt: TGTGCCAGCAGAAAACCGCTTACAGGAACTAACTATGGCTACACCTTC; v_gene: TRBV27; abundance: once; j_gene: TRBJ1-2; d_gene: .